These 28 T cell receptor beta chains came from one sample sequenced in a study of graft-versus-host responses after intestinal transplantation. No antigen is known for these receptors. Profiling relied on immunoSEQ multiplex PCR, and the TCRdb table lists in-frame clones only, not all of them. The data contain fewer than 150,000 clones, around 90% of them singletons. The sample was unstimulated CD4+ T cells sorted from spleen or lymph node cells, taken before intestinal transplant. These receptors originate from a human donor who received an intestinal transplant.

This clone came up a few times. V usage is TRBV7-9 and J usage is TRBJ2-1; D perhaps matches TRBD1 (6 bases). The V gene's germline CDR1 is SEHNR and CDR2 FQNEAQ (reference sequence). This CDR3 comprises 14 residues. Trimming cost V 5 bases and J 8 bases, with 16 bases left between them. CDR3 sequence (DNA): TGTGCCAGCAGCCGCGACCTACAGGGACATGAGCAGTTCTTC. This gives the protein CASSRDLQGHEQFF.

This rearrangement joins TRBV15 to TRBJ2-7; tentatively, D is TRBD1 or TRBD2 (5 bases each). The V end was cut by 1 base, the J end by 6 bases, with 16 bases between. CDR3 size: 15 residues. Germline V gene data show CDR1 as LNHNV and CDR2 as YYDKDF (reference sequence). CDR3 loop: CATSRVVGGNFEQYF. Here the CDR3 DNA reads TGTGCCACCAGCAGAGTGGTTGGGGGAAATTTCGAGCAGTACTTC.

This clone occurred a few times. The chain has TRBV10-3 and TRBJ1-2; 7 bases map to TRBD1. This CDR3 comprises 13 residues. The junction had 1 base not matched to a gene; V was cut back by 2 bases and J by 4 bases. Germline-derived CDR1 and CDR2 are ENHRY and SYGVKD. For the CDR3, the DNA is TGTGCCATCAGTGAGGACAGGGTCTATGGCTACACCTTC. Protein product: CAISEDRVYGYTF.

The chain recombines TRBV7-8 with TRBJ2-5, with D tentatively TRBD1 (5 bases). The V end lost 5 bases, the J end lost 5 bases, and 18 bases lay between the germline ends. The CDR3 runs 15 residues. Germline CDR1 reads SGHVS; CDR2 reads FQNEAQ. CDR3 loop: CASSEPTGGGETQYF. CDR3 sequence (DNA): TGTGCCAGCAGCGAGCCAACAGGTGGTGGGGAGACCCAGTACTTC.

This clone has only one observation. This sequence joins TRBV6-1 and TRBJ1-2; D is unclear. V was pared by 4 bases and J by 7 bases, with 7 bases between. The CDR3 is made up of 11 amino acids. Looked up from germline, CDR1 is MNHNS and CDR2 is SASEGT. The DNA of the CDR3 is TGTGCCAGCAGTGTCCGCTTTGGCTACACCTTC. Translating gives CASSVRFGYTF.

This chain uses TRBV30 with TRBJ1-2, with D unresolved. From germline, CDR1 is GTSNPN and CDR2 SVGIG (reference sequence). V lost 0 bases to trimming and J lost 5 bases, with 7 bases between them. The CDR3 consists of 12 residues. The chain's CDR3 is CAWSVHQYGYTF. The CDR3 DNA follows: TGTGCCTGGAGTGTACACCAGTATGGCTACACCTTC.

The chain combines TRBV11-2 with TRBJ2-1, with D maybe TRBD1 (6 bases). V shed 5 bases and J shed 7 bases, with 12 bases lying between them. The CDR3 is 13 amino acids. The V gene's germline CDR1 is SGHAT and CDR2 FQNNGV. In nucleotides, the CDR3 is TGTGCCAGCAGCCCAGGGGTAAGAAATGAGCAGTTCTTC. This gives the protein CASSPGVRNEQFF.

The rearrangement uses TRBV6-6 and TRBJ2-5; D tentatively reads TRBD1 or TRBD2 (6 bases each). The germline CDR1 and CDR2 sequences are MNHNY and SVGAGI (reference sequence). V lost 6 bases and J lost 7, with 18 bases in between. The CDR3 runs to 14 residues. In nucleotides, the CDR3 is TGTGCCAGCAGCCAGGTCGCAGAGGGGGGGACCCAGTACTTC. Translating it yields CASSQVAEGGTQYF.

This clone turned up a few times. The chain couples TRBV10-1 to TRBJ1-6; TRBD1 aligns across 10 bases. J was trimmed by 7 bases and V by 8 bases; bases with no gene match: 5. The germline CDR1 and CDR2 sequences are WNHNN and SYGVQD (reference sequence). The CDR3 has 14 amino acids. CDR3: CASGTGQGNSPLHF. The CDR3 region has the DNA TGCGCCAGCGGTACGGGACAGGGGAATTCACCCCTCCACTTT.

The V call is TRBV6-1, the J call TRBJ1-2, with TRBD1 as a possible D gene (5 bases). Germline lookup yields CDR1 MNHNS and CDR2 SASEGT. The CDR3 spans 13 residues. V shed 6 bases and J shed 0 bases, with 8 bases lying between them. CDR3 bases: TGTGCCAGCAGCCGACAGACTAACTATGGCTACACCTTC. Protein: CASSRQTNYGYTF.

The CDR3 spells CASSAYQPGQVGVEAFF. CDR3 nucleotides: TGTGCCAGCAGCGCCTATCAACCGGGACAGGTAGGGGTCGAGGCTTTCTTT. The rearrangement links TRBV9 to TRBJ1-1; 8 bases map to TRBD1. V gave up 3 bases and J gave up 11 bases; unmatched junction bases: 21. Germline V CDR1 and CDR2: SGDLS, YYNGEE. The CDR3 spans 17 residues. Using reference TRBV9 and TRBJ1-1 for the parts outside the CDR3, the full variable domain is DSGVTQTPKHLITATGQRVTLRCSPRSGDLSVYWYQQSLDQGLQFLIQYYNGEERAKGNILERFSAQQFPDLHSELNLSSLELGDSALYFCASSAYQPGQVGVEAFFGQGTRLTVV.

The chain is built from TRBV19 and TRBJ2-2, with D perhaps TRBD2 (6 bases). The length of the CDR3 is 14 residues. V lost 7 bases and J 5 bases, leaving 14 bases between the germline ends. Looked up from germline, CDR1 is LNHDA and CDR2 is SQIVND (reference sequence). The CDR3 reads CASMSGAGTGELFF. The DNA for the CDR3 is TGTGCCAGTATGTCTGGGGCGGGAACCGGGGAGCTGTTTTTT.

V usage is TRBV7-3 and J usage is TRBJ2-3, with TRBD2 identical over 7 bases. Trimming cost V 1 base and J 2 bases; bases outside gene matches: 6. CDR1 SGHTA and CDR2 FQGTGA come from the germline V gene. The CDR3 totals 16 residues. The CDR3 region has the DNA TGTGCCAGCAGCTTAAACGGGCGGGGGAACACAGATACGCAGTATTTT. This encodes CASSLNGRGNTDTQYF.

This chain uses TRBV6-5 with TRBJ2-7, with 10 bases identical to TRBD2. The germline gives CDR1 MNHEY, CDR2 SVGAGI. Germline trimming cut 5 bases from V and 2 bases from J; bases unmatched to any gene: 6. The CDR3 has 15 amino acids. The CDR3 DNA follows: TGTGCCAGCAGTACCTTAGCGGGGGGCCCCTACGAGCAGTACTTC. Translating it yields CASSTLAGGPYEQYF.

This clone has only one observation. The CDR3, as DNA: TGCAGCGTTTATTTAAGGGGGCCAACAGATAACTATGGCTACACCTTC. This codes for CSVYLRGPTDNYGYTF. The rearrangement links TRBV29-1 to TRBJ1-2; 7 bases align to TRBD1. CDR3 length: 16 amino acids. V lost 5 bases, J lost 1 base, and 13 bases stayed unmatched. Germline V gene lookup returns CDR1 SQVTM and CDR2 ANQGSEA.

The V call is TRBV10-3, the J call TRBJ2-3, with D possibly being TRBD1 or TRBD2 (5 bases each). This CDR3 contains 14 residues. Trimming removed 4 bases from V and 1 base from J, with 9 bases in between. The germline V gene has CDR1 ENHRY and CDR2 SYGVKD. CDR3 in DNA: TGTGCCATCAGTGGGGGACCCGGCACAGATACGCAGTATTTT. It yields the protein CAISGGPGTDTQYF.

The chain joins TRBV4-2 to TRBJ2-7; D perhaps matches TRBD2 (5 bases). CDR1 and CDR2 from the germline V gene are LGHNA and YNFKEQ. V lost 0 bases to trimming and J lost 6 bases, with 12 bases between them. The length of the CDR3 is 14 residues. The CDR3 DNA sequence: TGTGCCAGCAGCCAAGATATTGGTAGCGTCGAGCAGTACTTC. Translation: CASSQDIGSVEQYF.

The V and J genes are TRBV7-9 and TRBJ2-2, with no clear D. V lost 2 bases, J lost 6 bases, and 4 bases lay in between. CDR1 SEHNR and CDR2 FQNEAQ come from the germline V gene (reference sequence). CDR3 length equals 12 residues. As DNA, the CDR3 is TGTGCCAGCAGCTTAACATCCGGGGAGCTGTTTTTT. Its protein product is CASSLTSGELFF.

This clone is a singleton in its sample. The chain couples TRBV6-6 to TRBJ1-5; 7 bases are shared with TRBD1. Germline CDR1 MNHNY, CDR2 SVGAGI (reference sequence). CDR3 length: 14 residues. V lost 5 bases and J lost 5; bases outside the gene matches: 6. The CDR3 DNA follows: TGTGCCAGCAGTCCGGACAGGCCGGATCAGCCCCAGCATTTT. Protein sequence: CASSPDRPDQPQHF.

The chain employs TRBV4-1 and TRBJ2-3; 7 bases align to TRBD2. J gave up 2 bases and V 4 bases, and 12 bases lay outside the gene matches. There are 17 residues in the CDR3. Germline V gives CDR1 MGHRA, CDR2 YSYEKL. The CDR3 sequence is CASSPRAILAPTDTQYF. The CDR3, as DNA: TGCGCCAGCAGCCCCCGCGCTATACTAGCGCCCACAGATACGCAGTATTTT.

J is TRBJ2-3 and V is TRBV6-6, with D perhaps being TRBD1 or TRBD2 (6 bases each). There are 15 residues in the CDR3. CDR1 is MNHNY and CDR2 is SVGAGI in the germline V gene (reference sequence). The ends were cut back, 4 bases at V and 2 bases at J, with 13 bases in the middle. CDR3 loop: CASSSGGHTTDTQYF. The CDR3 DNA is TGTGCCAGCAGTTCCGGGGGACATACCACAGATACGCAGTATTTT.

The chain links TRBV5-1 to TRBJ1-3, with D uncertain. The ends were cut back, 0 bases at V and 0 bases at J, with 10 bases in the middle. In germline, CDR1 is SGHRS, CDR2 YFSETQ. The CDR3 has 16 residues. The CDR3 nucleotides are TGCGCCAGCAGCTTGGGGGTCATCCGCTCTGGAAACACCATATATTTT. It specifies CASSLGVIRSGNTIYF.

The chain employs TRBV6-5 and TRBJ1-2, with a tentative D call TRBD1 (6 bases). The CDR3 has 14 amino acids. Trimming removed 10 bases at V and 3 bases at J, with 18 bases between. CDR1 is MNHEY, CDR2 SVGAGI, per germline. CDR3 bases: TGTGCCATCACTTTAGGGGGGGACGACTATGGCTACACCTTC. Amino acid sequence: CAITLGGDDYGYTF.

CDR3 DNA: TGCGCCAGCAGCTCCGTCGGGGATAGCTATGGCTACACCTTC. This sequence encodes CASSSVGDSYGYTF. The chain combines TRBV5-1 with TRBJ1-2, with D unresolved. V was shortened by 3 bases and J by 4 bases, with 13 bases between the two germline ends. The CDR3 consists of 14 residues. CDR1 is SGHRS and CDR2 is YFSETQ in the germline V gene.

A word on this clone: The junction shows a germline mismatch at one end, possibly a read error. The chain couples TRBV2 to TRBJ1-1, with 8 bases identical to TRBD1. Germline CDR1 reads SNHLY; CDR2 reads FYNNEI. CDR3 length: 13 residues. The CDR3 region has the DNA TGTGCCAGCAGGACAGGGGCCAACATTGAAGCTTTCTTT. It codes for CASRTGANIEAFF.

This chain joins TRBV29-1 and TRBJ2-1, with D perhaps given as TRBD1 or TRBD2 (7 bases each). The CDR3 runs 14 residues. Germline-derived CDR1 and CDR2 are SQVTM and ANQGSEA. Trimming left V 2 bases short and J 8 bases short, with 16 bases between. The CDR3, as DNA: TGCAGCGTTGAAATGGGAGGGGGCGGCGATGAGCAGTTCTTC. Translated, it gives CSVEMGGGGDEQFF.

The rearrangement uses TRBV2 and TRBJ2-1; 11 bases map to TRBD1. V gave up 7 bases and J gave up 0 bases; unmatched junction bases: 23. The CDR3 is 22 amino acids. The germline V gene encodes CDR1 SNHLY and CDR2 FYNNEI. The CDR3 sequence: CASTPFSIRDRGEISSYNEQFF. CDR3 nucleotide sequence: TGTGCCAGCACCCCCTTTTCTATAAGGGACAGGGGGGAGATAAGCTCCTACAATGAGCAGTTCTTC.

This clone has a single count. This chain joins TRBV2 and TRBJ1-6; possibly TRBD1 for D (5 bases). This CDR3 spans 15 amino acids. V was pared by 8 bases and J by 3 bases, with 14 bases between. CDR1 is SNHLY, CDR2 FYNNEI, per germline. The chain's CDR3 is CASQLAGSYNSPLHF. As DNA, the CDR3 is TGTGCCAGCCAATTAGCAGGGAGCTATAATTCACCCCTCCACTTT.